These 3 T cell receptor beta chains were all obtained from the same sample, sequenced in a study of cytomegalovirus exposure and HLA in healthy donors (dated by TCRdb to the late 2010s). The library was made by the immunoSEQ multiplex PCR assay. For the multiplex PCR, a mixture combining 60 forward primers for TCR Vbeta segments and 13 reverse primers for TCR Jbeta segments was used. What TCRdb holds here is the immuneACCESS table cut down to in-frame rearrangements. Part of the clones is not present; checked against another copy, under half of the missing clones reflect an unresolved V gene, and the others are unexplained. For this sample the table gives roughly 190,000 clones, of which about four fifths were detected only once. The top ten clones comprise 2.9% of the sample. The sequenced sample was PBMCs. These receptors originate from a female donor in good health and CMV-seronegative.

V gene TRBV4-3 combines with J gene TRBJ1-1, with 9 bases matching TRBD1. Trimming at V came to 0 bases and at J to 1 base, leaving 3 bases not matched to a gene. This CDR3 contains 16 residues. Germline lookup yields CDR1 LGHNA and CDR2 YSLEER. As DNA, the CDR3 is TGCGCCAGCAGCCAAGAAGACAGGGGGAGGAACACTGAAGCTTTCTTT. Translation gives CASSQEDRGRNTEAFF.

This clone was found once. This chain links TRBV18 with TRBJ2-7; 7 bases fit TRBD1. In germline, CDR1 is KGHSH, CDR2 LQKENI. Trimming cost V 2 bases and J 1 base; bases outside gene matches: 5. This CDR3 has 15 amino acids. The CDR3 is CASSPGNRGSYEQYF. The CDR3 DNA sequence: TGTGCCAGCTCACCAGGAAACAGGGGATCCTACGAGCAGTACTTC.

The chain combines TRBV19 with TRBJ1-1; 8 nucleotides match TRBD1. There are 16 residues in the CDR3. Losses at the gene ends were 3 bases for V and 0 bases for J; bases not matched to a gene: 6. Germline V gene data show CDR1 as LNHDA and CDR2 as SQIVND (reference sequence). The CDR3 DNA reads as TGTGCCAGTAGTATTTACCAGGGGGCTATGAACACTGAAGCTTTCTTT. It translates to CASSIYQGAMNTEAFF.